This TCR beta chain was documented in a study of shared clonotypes between healthy human individuals. Sequencing used immunoSEQ multiplex PCR; TCRdb keeps in-frame clones, though not all of them. In the table there are approximately 980,000 clones, over 75% of which are singletons. CDR3 length equals 15 residues. The V gene end was trimmed by 9 bases and the J gene end by 3 bases; junction bases not matched to a gene: 9. Germline-derived CDR1 and CDR2 are SGHNT and YYREEE (reference sequence). Sequenced material: memory CD4+ T cells sorted from blood. Subset here: CD45RA-negative fraction. The chain uses TRBV5-4 and TRBJ1-6; 7 nucleotides align to TRBD1. The receptor was isolated from a young man in good health. The CDR3 DNA reads as TGTGCCACCAACAGGGGCGCTGACTATAATTCACCCCTCCACTTT. Its translation is CATNRGADYNSPLHF.